One sample yielded the 9 T cell receptor beta chains listed below, sequenced in a study of Graves' ophthalmopathy and Graves' hyperthyroidism. The authors amplified TCR beta CDR3 regions, and they did so from RNA transcripts for repertoire sequencing. First-round RT-PCR used HTBI primers; second-round multiplex PCR followed. TCRdb independently ran MiXCR on the multiplex PCR reads; one entry per CDR3 protein. Of roughly 160,000 distinct CDR3 sequences in the sample, under 40% are singletons; the top ten hold 4.5% to 6%. Sequencing was done on a sample of peripheral blood. All receptors derive from a woman in her 40s with Graves' ophthalmopathy.

This chain links TRBV7-2 with TRBJ2-7; D possibly uses TRBD1 or TRBD2 (6 bases each). Trimming took 5 bases from V and 5 from J, leaving 13 bases between them. Looked up from germline, CDR1 is SGHTA and CDR2 is FQGNSA. CDR3 length: 13 amino acids. The DNA for the CDR3 is TGTGCCAGCAGCCGTGTCGGGGGCGACGAGCAGTACTTC. It yields the protein CASSRVGGDEQYF.

This clonotype showed up many times. The chain joins TRBV6-2 or TRBV6-3 to TRBJ2-6; D is perhaps TRBD1 (5 bases). The CDR3 runs to 16 residues. Germline-derived CDR1 and CDR2 are MNHEY and SVGEGT. V gave up 3 bases and J gave up 2 bases, with 11 bases separating them. For the CDR3, the DNA is TGTGCCAGCAGTTATCAGGGATCGACTGGGGCCAACGTCCTGACTTTC. Amino acids: CASSYQGSTGANVLTF.

This clonotype was recorded many times. The chain carries TRBV11-2 and TRBJ1-6; D unclear. The germline gives CDR1 SGHAT, CDR2 FQNNGV. Trimming took off 3 bases at V and 6 bases at J, with 6 bases between the two ends. CDR3 size: 13 residues. CDR3 DNA: TGTGCCAGCAGCTTCGGTCTTAATTCACCCCTCCACTTT. It translates to CASSFGLNSPLHF.

This chain uses TRBV6-1 with TRBJ1-2, with TRBD1 matching over 9 bases. The trim removed 6 bases at V and 0 bases at J, leaving 8 bases unmatched. There are 16 residues in the CDR3. The germline gives CDR1 MNHNS, CDR2 SASEGT. The CDR3 loop reads CASRGTGPPSNYGYTF. CDR3 DNA: TGTGCCAGCAGAGGGACAGGGCCGCCGTCTAACTATGGCTACACCTTC.

This clonotype was recorded at least ten times. The J gene is TRBJ1-1, the V gene TRBV6-4; D uncertain. This CDR3 region has 16 residues. Germline values: CDR1 MRHNA, CDR2 SNTAGT. The V and J ends lost 9 bases and 0 bases respectively, with 20 bases between them. The CDR3 loop is CARNVHPRQLNTEAFF. CDR3 nucleotide sequence: TGTGCCAGAAATGTCCACCCGAGGCAGCTGAACACTGAAGCTTTCTTT.

Ten or more counts support this clonotype. V and J are TRBV18 and TRBJ1-1; D gene uncertain. CDR3 size: 13 residues. V was cut by 1 base and J by 0 bases, with 3 bases left in between. Germline V gene data show CDR1 as KGHSH and CDR2 as LQKENI. This chain's CDR3 is CASSPLLNTEAFF. The CDR3, as DNA: TGTGCCAGCTCACCACTACTGAACACTGAAGCTTTCTTT. Full variable domain (missing parts from reference TRBV18 and TRBJ1-1): NAGVMQNPRHLVRRRGQEARLRCSPMKGHSHVYWYRQLPEEGLKFMVYLQKENIIDESGMPKERFSAEFPKEGPSILRIQQVVRGDSAAYFCASSPLLNTEAFFGQGTRLTVV.

This clonotype was seen many times. The chain carries TRBV2 and TRBJ2-7; 10 nucleotides line up with TRBD2. The V gene end was trimmed by 8 bases and the J gene end by 6 bases; junction bases not matched to a gene: 19. In germline, CDR1 is SNHLY, CDR2 FYNNEI. The CDR3 loop spans 17 amino acids. CDR3 bases: TGTGCCAGCTCCCTTAACGCCCCGCTAGCGGGAGTTCGCGAGCAGTACTTC. This sequence encodes CASSLNAPLAGVREQYF.

This clonotype was seen repeatedly, ten times or more. The chain employs TRBV20-1 and TRBJ2-3, with D possibly TRBD2 on 5 matching bases. Between the trimmed V and J ends, which lost 0 bases and 10 bases, there was a span of 11 bases. Germline V lookup: CDR1 DFQATT, CDR2 SNEGSKA (reference sequence). This CDR3 is built from 12 residues. CDR3 sequence: CSARDGPGAQYF. CDR3 DNA sequence: TGCAGTGCTAGAGACGGGCCCGGGGCGCAGTATTTT.

This chain connects TRBV7-8 to TRBJ2-7, with D maybe TRBD1 (5 bases). V dropped 5 bases and J dropped 6 bases, with 20 bases sitting between them. Germline lookup yields CDR1 SGHVS and CDR2 FQNEAQ. The CDR3 is 15 amino acids. The CDR3: CASSTTGNPQGEQYF. CDR3 DNA sequence: TGTGCCAGCAGCACTACAGGAAATCCCCAGGGCGAGCAGTACTTC.